This TCR beta chain was observed in a study of T cells in Graves' hyperthyroidism and ophthalmopathy (dated by TCRdb to about 2019). For context, the study as a whole: Peripheral blood was sampled at the time of initial diagnosis, prior to any treatment. Whether ophthalmopathy could be predicted prospectively was tested in an independent validation cohort made up of about 20 hyperthyroidism patients plus 17 patients who later progressed to ophthalmopathy. For training and testing, the 110 or so patients in the discovery cohort were randomly divided in a 7:3 ratio. TCR V-J signatures able to tell the groups apart were searched for in a discovery cohort of 100 or so patients, of whom more than 40 had Graves' ophthalmopathy and more than 55 had stable Graves' hyperthyroidism. According to the paper, TCR Vbeta CDR3 sequencing was carried out on approximately 140 peripheral blood samples, which came from approximately 43 ophthalmopathy, 75 or so hyperthyroidism and approximately 17 progressor patients. In addition, the study compared T-cell repertoires in thyroid tissue and in blood from roughly 6 Graves' hyperthyroidism patients. Once sampling was done, hyperthyroidism patients were given methimazole at a starting dose of 30 mg daily, whereas ophthalmopathy patients were given high-dose intravenous methylprednisolone.

CDR1 and CDR2 are drawn from the germline V gene: MDHEN, SYDVKM. Deletion took 11 bases off V and 3 bases off J, with a span of 19 bases between the germline ends. Its CDR3 holds 14 amino acids, cysteine through phenylalanine. The read is trimmed to its CDR3 DNA, 42 bases read in frame from base 1. Amplification of TCR beta CDR3 regions was carried out from RNA transcripts. A first-round RT-PCR of the TCR CDR3 used the HTBI primer set with the Qiagen OneStep RT-PCR kit. The libraries were constructed in a second round of multiplex PCR and then size-selected and purified. The libraries were sequenced on an Illumina HiSeq2000 using paired-end 100 bp reads. On the authors' methods: SOAPnuke was used to process the raw data, removing reads that contained adapters or uncalled bases, had a mean Phred below 15, or lacked an exact match to the constant primer or identifier. High-quality paired reads were merged using COPE v1.2.5, and each unique nucleotide sequence was defined as a clonotype. MiTCR v1.1 was used to align the clonotypes against IMGT TRBV, TRBD and TRBJ reference segments. The analysis was restricted to V-J combinations with a frequency above 0.0001, which together covered 99.2% of the repertoires. The TCS score was defined as the ratio of F50 (clonal expansion) to E x V (chaos), calculated using BLOSUM62-based TCRdist between CDR3 peptides within each V-J. Welch's t-statistics and random forest reduced roughly 540 V-J features to 13, which were used in a naive Bayes classifier (R e1071). TCRdb reanalyzed the raw reads on its own, using fastp at Q25 for trimming and MiXCR for clone calling, and kept in-frame beta chains. A single entry per CDR3 protein holds the most common genes and DNA from its merged rows. Clone size and V and J calls follow TCRdb, not the original study. For this sample the table gives about 640,000 distinct CDR3 sequences, of which about a fifth were detected only once. Jointly, the top ten make up 34% of the sample.

With respect to this clonotype: What antigen it recognizes has not been identified. Base qualities are not recorded, but no much larger clone differs from it by a single base.

Ophthalmopathy patients had moderately to severely active disease, Clinical Activity Score of at least 3, NOSPECS grade of at least 4, and duration under 3 months. The study excluded patients with uncontrolled infections, other autoimmune diseases, pregnancy or lactation. Diagnoses were established on the basis of clinical symptoms, serum thyroxine and TRAb, thyroid ultrasound, and orbital computed tomography. PBMCs were isolated from about 10 ml of fresh peripheral blood by Ficoll-Paque density gradient centrifugation. Total RNA was extracted with Trizol reagent, and quality was checked on an Agilent 2100 Bioanalyzer. What the work shows at the level of the full study, not this receptor alone: Most expanded thyroid clonotypes (frequency above 0.001) were also detected in blood, suggesting blood repertoires may reflect thyroid immune responses. In validation, the model predicted progression to ophthalmopathy a median of roughly 6.2 months before onset, with approximately 71% sensitivity and almost 75% specificity. Ophthalmopathy was separated from stable hyperthyroidism by a 13 V-J signature model, with just over 85% sensitivity and about 84% specificity obtained in cross-validation and 80%/75% obtained in testing. No statistical method was used to fix the sample size in advance, and group allocation was not hidden from the investigators.

The sequenced sample was blood. The sequence joins TRBV28 to TRBJ2-5, and perhaps TRBD1 as D gene, on 6 matching bases. This TCR derives from a man aged 25 to 45 with Graves' ophthalmopathy. The nucleotide sequence is given as TGTGCCGCGAAACTTACAGGGTGGAAAGAGACCCAGTACTTC. Its amino acids are CAAKLTGWKETQYF.